This T cell receptor (beta chain) was captured in a study of T cells after yellow fever vaccination. About the research overall: SMART-Seq v4 Ultra Low Input prepared the low-cell-number fractions.

This CDR3 has 14 residues. V was clipped by 7 bases and J by 6 bases; unmatched bases: 7. TCRdb passed the 5' RACE reads through MiXCR, listing each CDR3 protein once. The repertoire holds 400,000 or so distinct CDR3 sequences, over 15% seen once, with about a sixth in the top ten. This clonotype was found a few times. V is TRBV12-3 or TRBV12-4 and J is TRBJ2-2; TRBD1 matches 8 bases. The TCR comes from a young man who received the YFV17D yellow fever vaccine. The specimen comprised PBMCs, sampled before the yellow fever booster vaccination. CDR3: CASNRDRRAGELFF. CDR3 nucleotides: TGTGCCAGCAATCGGGACAGGAGGGCCGGGGAGCTGTTTTTT.